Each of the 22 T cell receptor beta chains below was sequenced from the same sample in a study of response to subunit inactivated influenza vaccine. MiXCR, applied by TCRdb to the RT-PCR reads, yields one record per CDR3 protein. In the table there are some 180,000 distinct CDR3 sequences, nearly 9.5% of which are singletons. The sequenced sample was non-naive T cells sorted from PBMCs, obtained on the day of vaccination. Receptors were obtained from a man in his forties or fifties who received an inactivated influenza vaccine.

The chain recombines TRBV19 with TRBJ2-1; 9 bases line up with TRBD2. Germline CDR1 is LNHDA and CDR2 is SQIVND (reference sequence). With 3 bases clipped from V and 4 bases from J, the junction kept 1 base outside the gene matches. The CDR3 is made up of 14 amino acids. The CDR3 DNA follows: TGTGCCAGTAGTATCGGACTAGCGTACAATGAGCAGTTCTTC. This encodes CASSIGLAYNEQFF.

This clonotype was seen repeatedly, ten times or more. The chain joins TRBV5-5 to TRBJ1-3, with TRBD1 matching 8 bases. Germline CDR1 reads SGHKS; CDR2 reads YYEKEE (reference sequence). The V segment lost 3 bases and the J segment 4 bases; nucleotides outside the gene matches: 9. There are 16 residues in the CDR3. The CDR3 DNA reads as TGTGCCAGCAGCTCTAACCCGGACAGGGTGGGAAACACCATATATTTT. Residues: CASSSNPDRVGNTIYF.

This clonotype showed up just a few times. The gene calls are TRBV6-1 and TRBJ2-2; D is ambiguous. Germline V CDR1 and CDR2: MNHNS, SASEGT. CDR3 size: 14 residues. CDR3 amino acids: CPLLLAQNTGELFF. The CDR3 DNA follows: TGTCCCCTCCTGCTGGCACAGAACACCGGGGAGCTGTTTTTT.

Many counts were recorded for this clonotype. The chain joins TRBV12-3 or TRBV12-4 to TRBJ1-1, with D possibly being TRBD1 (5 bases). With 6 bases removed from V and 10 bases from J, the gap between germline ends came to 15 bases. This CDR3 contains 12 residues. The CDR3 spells CASSRVELLAFF. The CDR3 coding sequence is TGTGCCAGCAGCAGGGTGGAACTTTTAGCTTTCTTT.

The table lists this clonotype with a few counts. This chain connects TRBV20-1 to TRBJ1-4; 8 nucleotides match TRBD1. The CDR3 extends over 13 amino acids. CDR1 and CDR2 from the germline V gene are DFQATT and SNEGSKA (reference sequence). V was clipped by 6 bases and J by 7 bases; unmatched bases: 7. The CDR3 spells CSATQGAAEKLFF. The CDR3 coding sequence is TGCAGTGCAACCCAGGGGGCGGCTGAAAAACTGTTTTTT.

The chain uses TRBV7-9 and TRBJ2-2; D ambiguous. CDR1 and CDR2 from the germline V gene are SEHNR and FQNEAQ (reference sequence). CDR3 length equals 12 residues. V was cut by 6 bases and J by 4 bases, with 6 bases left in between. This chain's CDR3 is CASRLSTGELFF. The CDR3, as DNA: TGTGCCAGCAGATTAAGCACCGGGGAGCTGTTTTTT.

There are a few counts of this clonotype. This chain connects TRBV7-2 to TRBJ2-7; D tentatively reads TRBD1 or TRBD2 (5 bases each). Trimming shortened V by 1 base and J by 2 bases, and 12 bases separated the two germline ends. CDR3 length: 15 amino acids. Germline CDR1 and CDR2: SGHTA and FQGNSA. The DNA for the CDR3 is TGTGCCAGCAGCTTAGTTCATGGGGGTACCTACGAGCAGTACTTC. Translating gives CASSLVHGGTYEQYF. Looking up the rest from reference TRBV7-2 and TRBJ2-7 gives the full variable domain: GAGVSQSPSNKVTEKGKDVELRCDPISGHTALYWYRQSLGQGLEFLIYFQGNSAPDKSGLPSDRFSAERTGGSVSTLTIQRTQQEDSAVYLCASSLVHGGTYEQYFGPGTRLTVT.

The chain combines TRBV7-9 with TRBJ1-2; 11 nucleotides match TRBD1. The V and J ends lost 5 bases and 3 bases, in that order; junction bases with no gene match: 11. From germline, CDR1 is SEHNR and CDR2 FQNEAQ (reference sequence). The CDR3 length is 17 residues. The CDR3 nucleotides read TGTGCCAGCAGCCTCACTAAACCGGGACAGGGGGACTATGGCTACACCTTC. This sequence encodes CASSLTKPGQGDYGYTF.

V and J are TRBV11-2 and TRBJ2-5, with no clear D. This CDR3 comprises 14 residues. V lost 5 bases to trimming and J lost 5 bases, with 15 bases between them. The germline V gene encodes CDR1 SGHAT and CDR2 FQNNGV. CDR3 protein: CASSRKNRRETQYF. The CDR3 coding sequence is TGTGCCAGCAGCCGAAAGAACCGCAGGGAGACCCAGTACTTC.

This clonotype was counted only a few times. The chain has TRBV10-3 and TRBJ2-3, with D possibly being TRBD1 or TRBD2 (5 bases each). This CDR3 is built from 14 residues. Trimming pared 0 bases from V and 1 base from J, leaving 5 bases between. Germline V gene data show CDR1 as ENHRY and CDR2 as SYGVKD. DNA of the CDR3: TGTGCCATCAGTGAGTCGGGGGGCACAGATACGCAGTATTTT. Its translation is CAISESGGTDTQYF.

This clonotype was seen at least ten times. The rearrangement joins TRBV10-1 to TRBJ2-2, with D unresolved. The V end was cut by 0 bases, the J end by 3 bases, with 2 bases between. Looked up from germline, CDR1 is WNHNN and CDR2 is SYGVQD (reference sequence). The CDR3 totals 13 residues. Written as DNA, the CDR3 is TGCGCCAGCAGTGAGTCCTACACCGGGGAGCTGTTTTTT. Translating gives CASSESYTGELFF.

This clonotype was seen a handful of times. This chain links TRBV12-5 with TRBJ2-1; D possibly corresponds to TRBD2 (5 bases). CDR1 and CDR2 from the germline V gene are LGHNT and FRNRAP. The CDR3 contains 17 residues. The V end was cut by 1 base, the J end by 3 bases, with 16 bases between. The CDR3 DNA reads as TGTGCTAGTGGTTTGGCCGTTACGACTGACTACTACAATGAGCAGTTCTTC. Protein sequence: CASGLAVTTDYYNEQFF.

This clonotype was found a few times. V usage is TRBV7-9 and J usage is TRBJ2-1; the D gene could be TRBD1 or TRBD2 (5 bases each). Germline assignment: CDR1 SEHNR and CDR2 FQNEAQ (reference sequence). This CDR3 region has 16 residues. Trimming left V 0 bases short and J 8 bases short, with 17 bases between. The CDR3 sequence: CASSLAGTGPGYEQFF. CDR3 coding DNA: TGTGCCAGCAGCTTAGCTGGGACGGGCCCCGGGTATGAGCAGTTCTTC.

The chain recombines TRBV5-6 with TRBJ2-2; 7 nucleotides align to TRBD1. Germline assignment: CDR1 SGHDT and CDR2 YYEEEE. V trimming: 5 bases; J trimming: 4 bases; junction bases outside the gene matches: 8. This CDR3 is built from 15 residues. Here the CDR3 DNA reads TGTGCCAGCAGACCGATCGACAGGGCCACCGGGGAGCTGTTTTTT. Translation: CASRPIDRATGELFF. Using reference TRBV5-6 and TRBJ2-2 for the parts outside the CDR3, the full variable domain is DAGVTQSPTHLIKTRGQQVTLRCSPKSGHDTVSWYQQALGQGPQFIFQYYEEEERQRGNFPDRFSGHQFPNYSSELNVNALLLGDSALYLCASRPIDRATGELFFGEGSRLTVL.

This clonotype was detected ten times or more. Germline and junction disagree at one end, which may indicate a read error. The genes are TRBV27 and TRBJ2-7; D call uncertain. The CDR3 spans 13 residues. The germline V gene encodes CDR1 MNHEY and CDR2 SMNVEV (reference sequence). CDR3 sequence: CASSLRRSYEQYF. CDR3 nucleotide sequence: TGCGCCAGCAGCTTGAGACGGTCCTACGAGCAGTACTTC.

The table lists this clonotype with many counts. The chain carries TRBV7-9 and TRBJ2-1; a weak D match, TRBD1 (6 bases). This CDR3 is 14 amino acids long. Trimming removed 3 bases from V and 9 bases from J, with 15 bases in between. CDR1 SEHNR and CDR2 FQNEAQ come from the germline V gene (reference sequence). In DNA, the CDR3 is TGTGCCAGCAGCTTGAGGGGGTCCAAGAGTGAGCAGTTCTTC. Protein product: CASSLRGSKSEQFF.

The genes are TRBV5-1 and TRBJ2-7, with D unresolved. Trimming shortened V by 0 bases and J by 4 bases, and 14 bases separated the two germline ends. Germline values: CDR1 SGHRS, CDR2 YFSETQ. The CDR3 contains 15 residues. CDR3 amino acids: CASSLELSTGYEQYF. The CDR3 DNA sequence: TGCGCCAGCAGCTTGGAGTTATCTACGGGTTACGAGCAGTACTTC.

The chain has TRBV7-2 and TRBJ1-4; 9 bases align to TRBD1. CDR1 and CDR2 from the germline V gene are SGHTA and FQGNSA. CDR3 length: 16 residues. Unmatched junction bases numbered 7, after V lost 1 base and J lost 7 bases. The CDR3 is CASSLVQGAGGEKLFF. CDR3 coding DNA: TGTGCCAGCAGCTTAGTACAGGGGGCAGGGGGTGAAAAACTGTTTTTT.

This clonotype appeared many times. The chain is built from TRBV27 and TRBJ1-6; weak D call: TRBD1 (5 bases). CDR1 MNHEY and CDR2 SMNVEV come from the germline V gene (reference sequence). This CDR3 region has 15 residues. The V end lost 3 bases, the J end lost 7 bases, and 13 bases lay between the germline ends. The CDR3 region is CASSFLGDHNSPLHF. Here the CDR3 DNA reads TGTGCCAGCAGTTTCCTGGGGGATCACAATTCACCCCTCCACTTT.

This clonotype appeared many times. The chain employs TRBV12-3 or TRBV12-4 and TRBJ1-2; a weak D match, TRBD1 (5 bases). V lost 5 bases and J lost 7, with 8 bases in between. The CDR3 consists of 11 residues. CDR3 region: CASSQGRGYTF. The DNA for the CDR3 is TGTGCCAGCAGTCAGGGCCGTGGCTACACCTTC.

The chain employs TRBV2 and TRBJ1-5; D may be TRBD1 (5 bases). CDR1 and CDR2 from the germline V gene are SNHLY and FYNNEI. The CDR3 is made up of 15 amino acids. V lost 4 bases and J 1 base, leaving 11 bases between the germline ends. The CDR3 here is CASSATGMSNQPQHF. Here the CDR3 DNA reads TGTGCCAGCAGTGCAACAGGAATGAGCAATCAGCCCCAGCATTTT.

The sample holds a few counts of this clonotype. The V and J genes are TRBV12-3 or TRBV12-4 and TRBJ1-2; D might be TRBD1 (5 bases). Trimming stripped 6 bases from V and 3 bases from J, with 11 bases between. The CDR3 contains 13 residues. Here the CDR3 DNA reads TGTGCCAGCAGGGGGGACGGCTACTATGGCTACACCTTC. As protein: CASRGDGYYGYTF.